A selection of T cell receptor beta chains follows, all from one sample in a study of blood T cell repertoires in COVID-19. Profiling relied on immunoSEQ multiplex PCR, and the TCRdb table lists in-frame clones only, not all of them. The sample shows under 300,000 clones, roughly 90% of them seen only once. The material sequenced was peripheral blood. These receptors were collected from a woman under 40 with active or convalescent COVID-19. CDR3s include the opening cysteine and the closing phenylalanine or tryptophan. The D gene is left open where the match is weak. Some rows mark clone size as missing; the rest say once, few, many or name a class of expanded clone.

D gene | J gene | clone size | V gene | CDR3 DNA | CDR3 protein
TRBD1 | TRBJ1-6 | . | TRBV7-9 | TGTGCCAGCAGCCAAACTGACAGGGGGAATTCACCCCTCCACTTT | CASSQTDRGNSPLHF
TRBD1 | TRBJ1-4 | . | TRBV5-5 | TGTGCCAGCAGCACGGGACAGGGTGGTGAAAAACTGTTTTTT | CASSTGQGGEKLFF
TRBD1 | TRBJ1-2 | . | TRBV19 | TGTGCCAGTAGTATGGGGGACAGGGGTCTCTATGGCTACACCTTC | CASSMGDRGLYGYTF
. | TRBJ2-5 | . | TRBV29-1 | TGCAGCGTTGGGTCCAGGGCCGGGGAGACCCAGTACTTC | CSVGSRAGETQYF
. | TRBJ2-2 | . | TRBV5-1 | TGCGCCAGCAGCTGGGGCGGCAGGGTAGGCACCGGGGAGCTGTTTTTT | CASSWGGRVGTGELFF
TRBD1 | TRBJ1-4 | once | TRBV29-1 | TGCAGCGTTGTTGGGACAGGTGCTGAAAAACTGTTTTTT | CSVVGTGAEKLFF
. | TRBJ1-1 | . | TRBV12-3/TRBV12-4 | TGTGCCAGCGGCAAAGGGAGGGAAGCTTTCTTT | CASGKGREAFF
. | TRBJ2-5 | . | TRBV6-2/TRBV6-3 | TGTGCCAGCAGTACCACAGGGTTACGGGAGACCCAGTACTTC | CASSTTGLRETQYF
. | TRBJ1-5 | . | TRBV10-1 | TGCGCCAGCAGTGACCCCAGGGAAATTAATAGCAATCAGCCCCAGCATTTT | CASSDPREINSNQPQHF
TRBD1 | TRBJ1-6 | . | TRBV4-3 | TGCGCCAGCAGCCCTGGACAGGGTCCGTCCCTCCACTTT | CASSPGQGPSLHF
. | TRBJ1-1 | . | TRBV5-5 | TGTGCCAGCAGCCCGCTCGGACAGACACTATTTTACGAAGCTTTCTTT | CASSPLGQTLFYEAFF
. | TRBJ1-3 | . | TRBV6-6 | TGTGCCAGCAGGTGGGAGAACAGGGACACCATATATTTT | CASRWENRDTIYF
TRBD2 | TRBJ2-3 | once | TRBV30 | TGTGCCTGGGCGGGGGGTGCAGATACGCAGTATTTT | CAWAGGADTQYF
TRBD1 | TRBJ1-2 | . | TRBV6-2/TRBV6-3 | TGTGCCAGCAGTTACCTTAGGACAGGATCCTACTATGGCTACACCTTC | CASSYLRTGSYYGYTF
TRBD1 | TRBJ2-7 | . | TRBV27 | TGTGCCAGCAGTTCCGAGACAGGGGCGGTCGAGCAGTACTTC | CASSSETGAVEQYF
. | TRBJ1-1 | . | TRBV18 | TGTGCCAGCTCTTTAGGGGAGGGAGGTAAGACTGAAGCTTTCTTT | CASSLGEGGKTEAFF
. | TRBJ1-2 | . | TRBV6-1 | TGTGCCAGCAGTGAGTACGGACAGAGTTCCTATGGCTACACCTTC | CASSEYGQSSYGYTF
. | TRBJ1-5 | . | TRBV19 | TGTGCCAGTACCCTTAATCCGGGACATGGGAGCAATCAGCCCCAGCATTTT | CASTLNPGHGSNQPQHF
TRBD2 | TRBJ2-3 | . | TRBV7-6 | TGTGCCAGCAGTTTCCGACTAGCGGGGGGCAGCACAGATACGCAGTATTTT | CASSFRLAGGSTDTQYF
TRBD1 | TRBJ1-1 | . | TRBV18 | TGTGCCAGCTCCCGGGACAGTCAGAACACTGAAGCTTTCTTT | CASSRDSQNTEAFF
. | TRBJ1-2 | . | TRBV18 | TGTGCCAGCTCACCACAGGAGACGGCCGGGGGTGGCTACACCTTC | CASSPQETAGGGYTF
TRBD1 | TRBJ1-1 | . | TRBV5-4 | TGTGCCAGCAGCTTACCGGGACAGGGGGGCACTGAAGCTTTCTTT | CASSLPGQGGTEAFF
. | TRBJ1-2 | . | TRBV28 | TGTGCCAGCAGTCCAGCCCGCAGGGCGGACTATGGCTACACCTTC | CASSPARRADYGYTF
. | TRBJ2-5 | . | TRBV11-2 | TGTGCCAGCAGCCTCTCGCAGGCAGGGTCCCAGTACTTC | CASSLSQAGSQYF
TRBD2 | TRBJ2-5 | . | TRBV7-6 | TGTGCCAGCAGCTTAACTAGCGGGGGTTTCCAAGAGACCCAGTACTTC | CASSLTSGGFQETQYF
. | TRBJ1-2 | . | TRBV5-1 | TGCGCCAGCAGCCTGGGAGACAGGAACTATGGCTACACCTTC | CASSLGDRNYGYTF
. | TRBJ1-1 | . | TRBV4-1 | TGCGCCAGCAGCCATCGGTCAGGGATGAACACTGAAGCTTTCTTT | CASSHRSGMNTEAFF
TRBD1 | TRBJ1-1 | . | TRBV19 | TGTGCCAGTAGTGCGTTGACAGGGGGCAACACTGAAGCTTTCTTT | CASSALTGGNTEAFF
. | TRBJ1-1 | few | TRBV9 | TGTGCCAGCAGCCCCCGGACTGGGACTGAAGCTTTCTTT | CASSPRTGTEAFF
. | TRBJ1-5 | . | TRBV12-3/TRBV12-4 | TGTGCCAGCAGCGTAAGTACAAATCAGCCCCAGCATTTT | CASSVSTNQPQHF
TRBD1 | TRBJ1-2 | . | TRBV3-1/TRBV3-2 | TGTGCCAGCAGCCAAGAAGGGACAGGGGGCGGCGGCTATGGCTACACCTTC | CASSQEGTGGGGYGYTF
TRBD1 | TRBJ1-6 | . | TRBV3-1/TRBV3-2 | TGTGCCAGCAGCTCACAGGGGAACGGGAATTCACCCCTCCACTTT | CASSSQGNGNSPLHF
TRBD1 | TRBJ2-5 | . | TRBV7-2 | TGTGCCAGCAGCTTAGGGACAGGGAGGGAGACCCAGTACTTC | CASSLGTGRETQYF
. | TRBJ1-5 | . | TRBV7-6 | TGTGCCAGCAGCTTAAAGGGAGGCCAGCCCCAGCATTTT | CASSLKGGQPQHF
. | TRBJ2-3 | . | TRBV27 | TGTGCCAGCAAACGTAGTGAGTATAGCACAGATACGCAGTATTTT | CASKRSEYSTDTQYF
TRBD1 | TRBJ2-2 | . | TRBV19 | TGTGCCAGTAGTAGACAGGGGGCAAGGGGCGCCGGGGAGCTGTTTTTT | CASSRQGARGAGELFF
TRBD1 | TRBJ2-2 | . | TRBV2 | TGTGCCAGCAAGGTGTCAGGGGGCGAAGGGGAGCTGTTTTTT | CASKVSGGEGELFF
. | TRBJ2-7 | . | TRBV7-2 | TGTGCCAGCAGCGTACAGGGTTTGGGTTCCTACGAGCAGTACTTC | CASSVQGLGSYEQYF
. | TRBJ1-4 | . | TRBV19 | TGTGCCAGTATGGGTGCGGCCCCGTCGAATGAAAAACTGTTTTTT | CASMGAAPSNEKLFF
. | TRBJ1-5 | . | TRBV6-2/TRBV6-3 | TGTGCCAGCAGTTACTTACAGGGTTTGGACAATCAGCCCCAGCATTTT | CASSYLQGLDNQPQHF
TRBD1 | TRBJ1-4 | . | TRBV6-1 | TGTGCCAGCAGTGTTTCGTACGGGACAGGGGGCGAAAAACTGTTTTTT | CASSVSYGTGGEKLFF
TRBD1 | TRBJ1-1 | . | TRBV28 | TGTGCCAGCAATGAATCGGGACAGGGGGCCCGGACTGAAGCTTTCTTT | CASNESGQGARTEAFF
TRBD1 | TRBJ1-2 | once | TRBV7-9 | TGTGCCAGCAGAGGGACAGGGGGGATTTTCAACTATGGCTACACCTTC | CASRGTGGIFNYGYTF
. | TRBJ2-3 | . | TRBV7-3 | TGTGCCAGCAGCTTGGGCTTGGCATCAGATACGCAGTATTTT | CASSLGLASDTQYF
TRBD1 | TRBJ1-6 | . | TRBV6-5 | TGTGCCAGCAGTACCGGACAGGGGGCTGATTCACCCCTCCACTTT | CASSTGQGADSPLHF
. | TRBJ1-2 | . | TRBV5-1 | TGCGCCAGCAGCTTGAGCCCAGGGGCATCCTATGGCTACACCTTC | CASSLSPGASYGYTF
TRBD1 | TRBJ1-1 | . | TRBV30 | TGTGCCTGGAGTATGAGGGGGCTGATGAACACTGAAGCTTTCTTT | CAWSMRGLMNTEAFF